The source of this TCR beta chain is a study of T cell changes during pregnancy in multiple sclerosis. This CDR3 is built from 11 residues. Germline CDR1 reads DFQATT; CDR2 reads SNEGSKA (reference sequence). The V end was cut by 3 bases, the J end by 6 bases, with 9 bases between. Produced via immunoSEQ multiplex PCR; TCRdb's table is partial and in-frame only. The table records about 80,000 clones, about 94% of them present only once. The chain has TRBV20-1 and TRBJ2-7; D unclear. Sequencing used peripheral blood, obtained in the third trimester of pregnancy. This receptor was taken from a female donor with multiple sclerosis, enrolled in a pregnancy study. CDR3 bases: TGCAGTGCTAGCCTAGTGGGCGAGCAGTACTTC. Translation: CSASLVGEQYF.